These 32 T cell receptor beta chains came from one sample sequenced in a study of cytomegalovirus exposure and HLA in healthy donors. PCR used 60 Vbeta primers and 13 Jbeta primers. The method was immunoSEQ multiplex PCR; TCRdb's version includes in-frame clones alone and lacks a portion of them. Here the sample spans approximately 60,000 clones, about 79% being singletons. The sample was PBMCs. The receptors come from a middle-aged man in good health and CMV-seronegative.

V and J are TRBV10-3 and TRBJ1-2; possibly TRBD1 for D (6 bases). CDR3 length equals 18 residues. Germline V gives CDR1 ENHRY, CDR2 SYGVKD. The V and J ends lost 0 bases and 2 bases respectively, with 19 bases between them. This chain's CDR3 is CAISESKYTGTQNYGYTF. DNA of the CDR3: TGTGCCATCAGTGAGTCGAAGTACACCGGGACACAGAACTATGGCTACACCTTC.

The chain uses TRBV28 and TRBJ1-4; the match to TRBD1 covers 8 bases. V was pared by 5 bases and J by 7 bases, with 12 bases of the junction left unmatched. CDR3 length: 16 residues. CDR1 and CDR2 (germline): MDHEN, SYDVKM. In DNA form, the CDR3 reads TGTGCCAGCAGTACCCGAACAGGGGGACGTCGTGAAAAACTGTTTTTT. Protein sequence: CASSTRTGGRREKLFF. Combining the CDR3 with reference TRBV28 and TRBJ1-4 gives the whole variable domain DVKVTQSSRYLVKRTGEKVFLECVQDMDHENMFWYRQDPGLGLRLIYFSYDVKMKEKGDIPEGYSVSREKKERFSLILESASTNQTSMYLCASSTRTGGRREKLFFGSGTQLSVL.

CDR3 region: CASSLTFGLAGARTSTDTQYF. The CDR3 nucleotides read TGTGCCAGCAGCTTAACGTTCGGTCTAGCGGGGGCCCGGACTAGCACAGATACGCAGTATTTT. The chain couples TRBV7-3 to TRBJ2-3; 10 nucleotides agree with TRBD2. V lost 0 bases to trimming and J lost 0 bases; unmatched junction nucleotides: 15. The CDR3 has 21 amino acids. Germline V gene sequence: CDR1 SGHTA, CDR2 FQGTGA.

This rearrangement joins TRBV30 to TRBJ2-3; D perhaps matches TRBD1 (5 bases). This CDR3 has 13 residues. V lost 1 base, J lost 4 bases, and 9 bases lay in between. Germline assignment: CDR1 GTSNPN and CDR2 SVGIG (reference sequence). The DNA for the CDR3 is TGTGCCTGGAGTGGGGGCGCTGCAGATACGCAGTATTTT. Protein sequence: CAWSGGAADTQYF. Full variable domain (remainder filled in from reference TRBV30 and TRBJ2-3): SQTIHQWPATLVQPVGSPLSLECTVEGTSNPNLYWYRQAAGRGLQLLFYSVGIGQISSEVPQNLSASRPQDRQFILSSKKLLLSDSGFYLCAWSGGAADTQYFGPGTRLTVL.

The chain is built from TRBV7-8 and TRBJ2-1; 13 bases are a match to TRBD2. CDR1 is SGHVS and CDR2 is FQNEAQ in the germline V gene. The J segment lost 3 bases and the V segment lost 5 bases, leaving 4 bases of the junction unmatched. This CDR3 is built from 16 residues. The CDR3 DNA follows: TGTGCCAGCAGCGACGGACTAGCGGGGGACTACAATGAGCAGTTCTTC. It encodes CASSDGLAGDYNEQFF.

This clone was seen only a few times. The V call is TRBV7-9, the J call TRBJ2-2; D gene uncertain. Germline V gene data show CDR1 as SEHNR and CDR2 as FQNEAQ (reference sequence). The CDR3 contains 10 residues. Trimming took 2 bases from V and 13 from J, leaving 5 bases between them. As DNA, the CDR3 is TGTGCCAGCAGCTTAAGGAGGCTGTTTTTT. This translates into CASSLRRLFF.

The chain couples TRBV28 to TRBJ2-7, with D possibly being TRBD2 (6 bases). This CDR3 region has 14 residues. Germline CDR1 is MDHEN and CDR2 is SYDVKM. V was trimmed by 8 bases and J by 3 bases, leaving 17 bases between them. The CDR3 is CASWGVRGGYEQYV. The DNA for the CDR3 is TGTGCCAGCTGGGGGGTTAGGGGAGGCTACGAGCAGTACGTC.

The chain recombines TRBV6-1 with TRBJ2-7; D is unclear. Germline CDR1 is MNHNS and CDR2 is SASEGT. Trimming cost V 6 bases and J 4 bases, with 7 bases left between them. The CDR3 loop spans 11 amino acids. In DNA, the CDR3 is TGTGCCAGCAGCCCTAAGTACGAGCAGTACTTC. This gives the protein CASSPKYEQYF.

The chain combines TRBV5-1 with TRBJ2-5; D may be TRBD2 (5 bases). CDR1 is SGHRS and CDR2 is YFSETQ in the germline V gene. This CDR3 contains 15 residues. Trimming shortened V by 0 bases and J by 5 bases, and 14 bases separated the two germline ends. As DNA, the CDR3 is TGCGCCAGCAGCTTGGCCGGGATTGTAGGGGAGACCCAGTACTTC. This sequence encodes CASSLAGIVGETQYF. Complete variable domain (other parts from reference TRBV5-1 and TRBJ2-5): KAGVTQTPRYLIKTRGQQVTLSCSPISGHRSVSWYQQTPGQGLQFLFEYFSETQRNKGNFPGRFSGRQFSNSRSEMNVSTLELGDSALYLCASSLAGIVGETQYFGPGTRLLVL.

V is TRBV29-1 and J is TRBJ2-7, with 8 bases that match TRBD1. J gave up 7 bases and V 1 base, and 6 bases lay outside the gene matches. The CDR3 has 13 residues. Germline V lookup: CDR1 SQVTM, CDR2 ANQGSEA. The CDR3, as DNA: TGCAGCGTTGAAGGAAGGACAGGGCGGGAGCAGTACTTC. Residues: CSVEGRTGREQYF.

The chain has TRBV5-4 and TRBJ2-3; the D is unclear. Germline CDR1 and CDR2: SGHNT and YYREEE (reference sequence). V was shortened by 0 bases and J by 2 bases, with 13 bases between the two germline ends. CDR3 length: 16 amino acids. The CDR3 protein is CASSLEGSLATDTQYF. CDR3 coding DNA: TGTGCCAGCAGCTTGGAAGGTTCGTTAGCCACAGATACGCAGTATTTT.

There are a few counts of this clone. DNA for the CDR3: TGTGCCAGCAGATCTAGCTCCTATAATTCACCCCTCCACTTT. This gives the protein CASRSSSYNSPLHF. V is TRBV6-5 and J is TRBJ1-6; D is uncertain. Germline CDR1 and CDR2: MNHEY and SVGAGI. This CDR3 spans 14 amino acids. V lost 6 bases to trimming and J lost 0 bases, with 6 bases between them.

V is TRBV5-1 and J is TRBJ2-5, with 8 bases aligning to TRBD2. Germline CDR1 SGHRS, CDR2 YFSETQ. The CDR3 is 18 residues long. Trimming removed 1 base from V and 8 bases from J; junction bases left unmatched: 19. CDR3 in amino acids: CASSLLVRSGDPISTQYF. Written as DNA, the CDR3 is TGCGCCAGCAGCTTGTTAGTACGTAGCGGGGACCCCATATCCACCCAGTACTTC.

The CDR3 DNA follows: TGTGCCAGCAGCCGAACTAGAAGCACTGAAGCTTTCTTT. This sequence encodes CASSRTRSTEAFF. The genes are TRBV28 and TRBJ1-1; D not resolved. This CDR3 is 13 amino acids long. The germline V gene encodes CDR1 MDHEN and CDR2 SYDVKM. V lost 6 bases to trimming and J lost 4 bases, with 12 bases between them.

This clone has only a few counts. CDR3 bases: TGTGCCAGCAGGGAGATGGGGCTCTCCTATAATTCACCCCTCCACTTT. This codes for CASREMGLSYNSPLHF. J is TRBJ1-6 and V is TRBV2; TRBD1 might be the D (5 bases). Germline CDR1 SNHLY, CDR2 FYNNEI. Trimming removed 6 bases from V and 0 bases from J, with 12 bases in between. This CDR3 spans 16 amino acids.

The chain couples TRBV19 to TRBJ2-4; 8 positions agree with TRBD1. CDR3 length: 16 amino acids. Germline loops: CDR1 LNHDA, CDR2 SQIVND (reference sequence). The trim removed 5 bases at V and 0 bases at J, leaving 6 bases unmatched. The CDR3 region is CASSPRDRRAKNIQYF. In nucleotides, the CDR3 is TGTGCCAGTAGTCCTCGGGACAGGCGAGCCAAAAACATTCAGTACTTC.

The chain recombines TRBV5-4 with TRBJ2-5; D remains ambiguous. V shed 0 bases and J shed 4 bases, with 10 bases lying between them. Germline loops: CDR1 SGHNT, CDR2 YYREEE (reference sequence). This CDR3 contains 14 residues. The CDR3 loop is CASSLAGPVETQYF. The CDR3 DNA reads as TGTGCCAGCAGCTTGGCGGGTCCCGTAGAGACCCAGTACTTC.

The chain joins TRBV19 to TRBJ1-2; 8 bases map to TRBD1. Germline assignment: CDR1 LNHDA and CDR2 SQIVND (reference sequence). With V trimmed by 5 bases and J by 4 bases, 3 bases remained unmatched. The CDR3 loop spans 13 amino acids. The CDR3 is CASSLDRAYGYTF. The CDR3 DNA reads TGTGCCAGTAGTCTGGACAGGGCCTATGGCTACACCTTC.

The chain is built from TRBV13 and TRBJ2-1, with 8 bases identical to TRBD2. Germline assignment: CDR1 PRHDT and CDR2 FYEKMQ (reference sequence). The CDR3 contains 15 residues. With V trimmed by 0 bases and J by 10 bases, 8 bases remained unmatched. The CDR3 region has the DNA TGTGCCAGCAGCTTAGGATCCGGGACTAGGGGCGAGCAGTTCTTC. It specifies CASSLGSGTRGEQFF.

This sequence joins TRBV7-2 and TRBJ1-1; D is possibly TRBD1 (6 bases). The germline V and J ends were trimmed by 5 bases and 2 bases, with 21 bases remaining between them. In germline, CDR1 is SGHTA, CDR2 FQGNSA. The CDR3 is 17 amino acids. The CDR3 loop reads CASSEQGSTRYNTEAFF. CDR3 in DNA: TGTGCCAGCAGCGAACAGGGATCTACTAGGTATAACACTGAAGCTTTCTTT.

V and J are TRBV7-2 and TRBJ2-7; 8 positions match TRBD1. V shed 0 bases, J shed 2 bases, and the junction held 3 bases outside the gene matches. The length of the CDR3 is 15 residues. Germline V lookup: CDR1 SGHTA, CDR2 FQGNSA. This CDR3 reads CASSLAGTGAYEQYF. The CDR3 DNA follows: TGTGCCAGCAGCTTAGCCGGGACAGGAGCCTACGAGCAGTACTTC.

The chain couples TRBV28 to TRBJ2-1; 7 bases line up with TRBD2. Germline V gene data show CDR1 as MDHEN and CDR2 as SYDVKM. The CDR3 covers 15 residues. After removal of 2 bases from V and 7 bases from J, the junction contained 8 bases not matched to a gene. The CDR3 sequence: CASSLDRGVVNEQFF. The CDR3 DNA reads TGTGCCAGCAGTTTAGATCGGGGGGTCGTGAATGAGCAGTTCTTC.

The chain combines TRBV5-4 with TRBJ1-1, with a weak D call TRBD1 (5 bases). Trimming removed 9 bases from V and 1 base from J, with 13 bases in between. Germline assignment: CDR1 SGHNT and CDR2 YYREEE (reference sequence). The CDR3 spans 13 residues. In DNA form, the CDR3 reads TGTGCCACCATGGGGCGGAGGAACACTGAAGCTTTCTTT. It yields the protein CATMGRRNTEAFF.

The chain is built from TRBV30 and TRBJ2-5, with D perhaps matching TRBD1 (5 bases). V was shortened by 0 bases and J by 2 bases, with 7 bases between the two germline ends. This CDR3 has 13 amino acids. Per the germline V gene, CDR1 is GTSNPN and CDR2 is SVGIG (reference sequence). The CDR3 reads CAWSVRQQETQYF. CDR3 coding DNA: TGTGCCTGGAGTGTAAGACAGCAAGAGACCCAGTACTTC.

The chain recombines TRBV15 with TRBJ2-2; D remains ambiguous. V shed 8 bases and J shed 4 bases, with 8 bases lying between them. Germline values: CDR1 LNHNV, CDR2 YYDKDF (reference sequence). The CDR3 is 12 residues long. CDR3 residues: CATCSGTGELFF. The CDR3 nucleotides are TGTGCCACCTGCTCGGGCACCGGGGAGCTGTTTTTT.

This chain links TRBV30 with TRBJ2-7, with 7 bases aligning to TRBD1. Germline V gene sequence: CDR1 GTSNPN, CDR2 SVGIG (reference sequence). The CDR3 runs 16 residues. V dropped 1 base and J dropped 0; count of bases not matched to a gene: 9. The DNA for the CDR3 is TGTGCCTGGAGTGCCGGGACAGCGCGTTCCTCCTACGAGCAGTACTTC. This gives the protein CAWSAGTARSSYEQYF.

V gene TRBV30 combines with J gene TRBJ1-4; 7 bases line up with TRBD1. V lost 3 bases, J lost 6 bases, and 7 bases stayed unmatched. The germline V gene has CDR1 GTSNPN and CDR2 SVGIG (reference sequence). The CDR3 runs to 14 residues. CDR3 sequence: CAWRKTGYDEKLFF. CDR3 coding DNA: TGTGCCTGGAGAAAGACAGGGTACGATGAAAAACTGTTTTTT. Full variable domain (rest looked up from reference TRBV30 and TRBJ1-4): SQTIHQWPATLVQPVGSPLSLECTVEGTSNPNLYWYRQAAGRGLQLLFYSVGIGQISSEVPQNLSASRPQDRQFILSSKKLLLSDSGFYLCAWRKTGYDEKLFFGSGTQLSVL.

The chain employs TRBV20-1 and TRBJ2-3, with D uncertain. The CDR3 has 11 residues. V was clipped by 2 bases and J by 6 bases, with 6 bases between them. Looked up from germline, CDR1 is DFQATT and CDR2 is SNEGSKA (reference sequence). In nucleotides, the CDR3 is TGCAGTGCTAGACCCGTGGATACGCAGTATTTT. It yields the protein CSARPVDTQYF.

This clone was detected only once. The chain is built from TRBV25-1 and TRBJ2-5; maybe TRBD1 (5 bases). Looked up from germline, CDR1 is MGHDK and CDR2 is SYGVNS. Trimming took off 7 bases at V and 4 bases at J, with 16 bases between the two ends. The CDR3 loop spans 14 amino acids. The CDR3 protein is CASMSPGNGETQYF. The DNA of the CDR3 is TGTGCCAGCATGAGCCCAGGGAACGGAGAGACCCAGTACTTC.

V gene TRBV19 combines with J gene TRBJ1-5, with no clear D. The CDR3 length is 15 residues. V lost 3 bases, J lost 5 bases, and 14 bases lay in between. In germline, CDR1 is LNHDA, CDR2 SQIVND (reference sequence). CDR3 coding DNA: TGTGCCAGTAGTATTCTAGCCAGAAGTCATCAGCCCCAGCATTTT. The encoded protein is CASSILARSHQPQHF.

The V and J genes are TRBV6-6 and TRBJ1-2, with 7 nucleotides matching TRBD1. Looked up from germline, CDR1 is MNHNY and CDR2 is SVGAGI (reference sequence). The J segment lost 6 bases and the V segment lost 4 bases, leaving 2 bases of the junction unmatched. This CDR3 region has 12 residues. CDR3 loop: CASSSGTDGYTF. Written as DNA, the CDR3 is TGTGCCAGCAGTTCCGGGACAGATGGCTACACCTTC.

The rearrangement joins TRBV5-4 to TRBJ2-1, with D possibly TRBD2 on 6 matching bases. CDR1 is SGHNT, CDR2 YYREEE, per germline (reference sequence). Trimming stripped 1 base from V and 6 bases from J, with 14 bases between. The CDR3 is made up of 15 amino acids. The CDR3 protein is CASSLPRGTFNEQFF. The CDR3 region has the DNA TGTGCCAGCAGCTTGCCCCGGGGGACCTTCAATGAGCAGTTCTTC. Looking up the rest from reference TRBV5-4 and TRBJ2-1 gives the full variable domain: ETGVTQSPTHLIKTRGQQVTLRCSSQSGHNTVSWYQQALGQGPQFIFQYYREEENGRGNFPPRFSGLQFPNYSSELNVNALELDDSALYLCASSLPRGTFNEQFFGPGTRLTVL.